The sequence of this T cell receptor beta chain was determined in a study of cytomegalovirus exposure and HLA in healthy donors. The PCR employed 60 Vbeta primers together with 13 Jbeta primers. Some clones are missing from TCRdb's copy, which holds only in-frame ones; the method was immunoSEQ multiplex PCR. The sample lists under 75,000 clones, 86% occurring once. Comments on this clone: The antigen is unknown.

Points from the study as a whole: In an earlier analysis, most TCR beta V segments were productive about 87% or about 30% of the time. TRBV6-2, TRBV6-3 and some other V segments were excluded as indistinguishable.

This CDR3 spans 16 amino acids. Trimming stripped 3 bases from V and 1 base from J, with 16 bases between. The germline V gene encodes CDR1 MDHEN and CDR2 SYDVKM. This TCR was sampled from a woman younger than 45 in good health and CMV-seronegative. The chain couples TRBV28 to TRBJ2-7, with D possibly TRBD2 on 6 matching bases. Sequencing used PBMCs. CDR3 in amino acids: CASSFSESGRSYEQYF. CDR3 in DNA: TGTGCCAGCAGTTTCAGCGAGTCAGGGAGGTCCTACGAGCAGTACTTC.